The 10 T cell receptor beta chains reported below all come from one sample, sequenced in a study of neurological immune-mediated disorders. TCRdb analysed the 5' RACE reads with MiXCR anew, one entry per CDR3 protein. The table includes 35,000 to 40,000 distinct CDR3 sequences, roughly 11% detected once. Sequencing used CD4+ T cells from blood. These receptors all come from a woman younger than 45 with HTLV-1-associated myelopathy (HAM/TSP).

This clonotype has at least ten counts. V usage is TRBV5-1 and J usage is TRBJ2-3; D unresolved. The V and J ends lost 0 bases and 2 bases respectively, with 4 bases between them. The CDR3 loop spans 13 amino acids. Germline loops: CDR1 SGHRS, CDR2 YFSETQ. In nucleotides, the CDR3 is TGCGCCAGCAGCTTGGGAATCACAGATACGCAGTATTTT. This codes for CASSLGITDTQYF. The full variable domain, its missing parts supplied by reference TRBV5-1 and TRBJ2-3, is KAGVTQTPRYLIKTRGQQVTLSCSPISGHRSVSWYQQTPGQGLQFLFEYFSETQRNKGNFPGRFSGRQFSNSRSEMNVSTLELGDSALYLCASSLGITDTQYFGPGTRLTVL.

Ten or more counts support this clonotype. The chain recombines TRBV12-3 or TRBV12-4 with TRBJ1-1; TRBD1 is a possible D gene (5 bases). This CDR3 is 13 amino acids long. The V gene lost 6 bases and the J gene lost 4 bases, with 12 bases spanning the gap. In DNA, the CDR3 is TGTGCCAGCAGCGACCGAAGGGGCACTGAAGCTTTCTTT. It yields the protein CASSDRRGTEAFF.

This clonotype showed up many times. V usage is TRBV20-1 and J usage is TRBJ2-1; 9 bases fit TRBD2. The CDR3 sequence is 14 residues long. The V gene's germline CDR1 is DFQATT and CDR2 SNEGSKA (reference sequence). The trim removed 3 bases at V and 3 bases at J, leaving 3 bases unmatched. The CDR3 nucleotides read TGCAGTGCTAGCAGCGGGGGGTACTACAATGAGCAGTTCTTC. Residues: CSASSGGYYNEQFF.

In its sample, this clonotype was seen many times. The chain joins TRBV20-1 to TRBJ1-1; no firm D call. The CDR3 is 14 amino acids. The V end lost 3 bases, the J end lost 0 bases, and 11 bases lay between the germline ends. The germline CDR1 and CDR2 sequences are DFQATT and SNEGSKA (reference sequence). The chain's CDR3 is CSARTHSMNTEAFF. As DNA, the CDR3 is TGCAGTGCTAGGACCCACAGTATGAACACTGAAGCTTTCTTT.

This clonotype was seen at least ten times. This chain joins TRBV7-9 and TRBJ1-3; maybe TRBD1 (6 bases). The germline V gene encodes CDR1 SEHNR and CDR2 FQNEAQ (reference sequence). This CDR3 has 17 residues. V lost 2 bases and J lost 4, with 18 bases in between. CDR3 nucleotide sequence: TGTGCCAGCAGCTTATCTGGACAGTTCTCTAAAGGAAACACCATATATTTT. Translating gives CASSLSGQFSKGNTIYF. Complete variable domain (other parts from reference TRBV7-9 and TRBJ1-3): DTGVSQNPRHKITKRGQNVTFRCDPISEHNRLYWYRQTLGQGPEFLTYFQNEAQLEKSRLLSDRFSAERPKGSFSTLEIQRTEQGDSAMYLCASSLSGQFSKGNTIYFGEGSWLTVV.

This clonotype showed up many times. V gene TRBV7-8 combines with J gene TRBJ2-5, with D possibly called TRBD1 or TRBD2 (5 bases each). Germline V gene data show CDR1 as SGHVS and CDR2 as FQNEAQ. The V and J ends lost 7 bases and 7 bases respectively, with 22 bases between them. The CDR3 contains 15 residues. CDR3 coding DNA: TGTGCCAGCAACCCTAGGGGAGAGAGGGCGGGGACCCAGTACTTC. Protein sequence: CASNPRGERAGTQYF.

This clonotype was observed many times. The chain links TRBV5-6 to TRBJ2-7; D gene unclear. CDR3 length: 11 amino acids. Germline CDR1 SGHDT, CDR2 YYEEEE. With 0 bases removed from V and 5 bases from J, the gap between germline ends came to 3 bases. CDR3 protein: CASSLDDEQYF. CDR3 nucleotides: TGTGCCAGCAGCTTGGACGACGAGCAGTACTTC.

In this sample, this clonotype turned up many times. V and J are TRBV5-5 and TRBJ2-1; D remains ambiguous. V lost 0 bases, J lost 5 bases, and 6 bases lay in between. Looked up from germline, CDR1 is SGHKS and CDR2 is YYEKEE (reference sequence). The CDR3 covers 13 residues. The CDR3 reads CASSLVFDNEQFF. For the CDR3, the DNA is TGTGCCAGCAGCTTGGTGTTTGACAATGAGCAGTTCTTC.

The J gene is TRBJ2-1, the V gene TRBV4-1; D might be TRBD2 (5 bases). Germline values: CDR1 MGHRA, CDR2 YSYEKL. The CDR3 has 14 amino acids. V dropped 9 bases and J dropped 0 bases, with 12 bases sitting between them. The CDR3 protein is CASSDGLSYNEQFF. CDR3 nucleotide sequence: TGCGCCAGTAGCGATGGACTCTCCTACAATGAGCAGTTCTTC.

This clonotype was seen ten or more times. The chain recombines TRBV5-1 with TRBJ2-3, with TRBD2 matching 8 bases. The CDR3 is 18 amino acids. After removal of 4 bases from V and 4 bases from J, the junction contained 17 bases not matched to a gene. Per germline, CDR1 SGHRS and CDR2 YFSETQ. Written as DNA, the CDR3 is TGCGCCAGCAGCCGGAGGACCGGGGGGGGCCGGTCGGCAGATACGCAGTATTTT. This gives the protein CASSRRTGGGRSADTQYF. Filled out from reference TRBV5-1 and TRBJ2-3, the complete variable domain reads KAGVTQTPRYLIKTRGQQVTLSCSPISGHRSVSWYQQTPGQGLQFLFEYFSETQRNKGNFPGRFSGRQFSNSRSEMNVSTLELGDSALYLCASSRRTGGGRSADTQYFGPGTRLTVL.